The clone carrying this T cell receptor (beta chain) turned up a few times. Its antigen is not identified. Time point in this sample: pre-sensitization, week 0. Described treatment: therapeutic diphenylcyclopropenone sensitization with weekly scalp DPC. In the library, unique molecular identifiers were attached to individual cDNA molecules. TCRdb analysed the RACE reads with MiXCR anew, one entry per CDR3 protein. The sample lists under 100,000 distinct CDR3 sequences; 8.5% were seen once. This entry is derived from a study of human T cells and chemical hapten exposure. Study results and limitations: Once DPC sensitization occurred, TCRs above 1 in 1000 frequency showed no change. Expanded TCRs made up significantly more big CDR3 similarity clusters than controls did.

After removal of 6 bases from V and 3 bases from J, the junction contained 5 bases not matched to a gene. In germline, CDR1 is MNHNY, CDR2 SVGAGI (reference sequence). This CDR3 spans 15 amino acids. The specimen was whole blood, collected in connection with sensitization to the hapten diphenylcyclopropenone (DPC). The receptor was derived from a man aged 40-49 years with alopecia areata. Some clones in this sample may be carry-over from other donors' samples. The chain links TRBV6-6 to TRBJ2-3; TRBD1 matches 11 bases. This chain's CDR3 is CASRTRDRGTDTQYF. As DNA, the CDR3 is TGTGCCAGCAGAACAAGGGACAGGGGGACAGATACGCAGTATTTT.